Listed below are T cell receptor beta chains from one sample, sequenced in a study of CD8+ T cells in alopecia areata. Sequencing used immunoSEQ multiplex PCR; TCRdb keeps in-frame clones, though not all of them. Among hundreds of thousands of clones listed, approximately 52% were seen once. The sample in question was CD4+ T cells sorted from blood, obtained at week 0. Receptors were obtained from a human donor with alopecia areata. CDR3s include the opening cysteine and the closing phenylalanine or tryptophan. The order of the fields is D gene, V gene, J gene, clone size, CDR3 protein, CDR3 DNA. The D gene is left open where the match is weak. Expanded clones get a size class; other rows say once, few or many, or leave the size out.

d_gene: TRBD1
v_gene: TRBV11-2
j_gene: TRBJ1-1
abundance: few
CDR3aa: CASSLDRTGWAGTEAFF
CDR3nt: TGTGCCAGCAGCTTAGATCGGACAGGGTGGGCGGGCACTGAAGCTTTCTTT

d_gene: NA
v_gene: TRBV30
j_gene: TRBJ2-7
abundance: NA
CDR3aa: CAWSIPPGEQYF
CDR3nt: TGTGCCTGGAGTATTCCGCCGGGCGAGCAGTACTTC

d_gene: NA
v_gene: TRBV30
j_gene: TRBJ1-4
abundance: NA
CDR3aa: CAWRGPGKTNEKLFF
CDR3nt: TGTGCCTGGAGGGGACCAGGAAAAACTAATGAAAAACTGTTTTTT

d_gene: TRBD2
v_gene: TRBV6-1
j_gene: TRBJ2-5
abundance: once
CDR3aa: CASLAGEETQYF
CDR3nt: TGTGCCAGTCTAGCGGGAGAAGAGACCCAGTACTTC

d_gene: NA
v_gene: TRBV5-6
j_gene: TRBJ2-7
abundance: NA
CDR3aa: CASGRYEQYF
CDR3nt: TGTGCCAGCGGGCGGTATGAGCAGTACTTC

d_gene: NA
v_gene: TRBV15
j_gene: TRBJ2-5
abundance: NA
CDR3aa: CATSPGLQETQYF
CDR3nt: TGTGCCACCAGCCCAGGACTCCAAGAGACCCAGTACTTC

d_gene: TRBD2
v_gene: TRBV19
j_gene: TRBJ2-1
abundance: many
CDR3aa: CASNSLAGGDNEQFF
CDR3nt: TGTGCCAGTAACTCCCTAGCGGGAGGGGACAATGAGCAGTTCTTC

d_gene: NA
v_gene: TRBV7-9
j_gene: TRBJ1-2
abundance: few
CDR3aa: CASSLDGGPLGYTF
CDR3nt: TGTGCCAGCAGCTTAGACGGAGGACCCCTAGGCTACACCTTC

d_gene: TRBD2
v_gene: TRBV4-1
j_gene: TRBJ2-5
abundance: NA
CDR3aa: CASSQDLAGETQYF
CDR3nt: TGCGCCAGCAGCCAAGATTTAGCGGGAGAGACCCAGTACTTC

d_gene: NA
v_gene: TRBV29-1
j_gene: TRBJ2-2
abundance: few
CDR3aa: CSVAPRPGGELFF
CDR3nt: TGCAGCGTTGCTCCCAGGCCGGGCGGGGAGCTGTTTTTT

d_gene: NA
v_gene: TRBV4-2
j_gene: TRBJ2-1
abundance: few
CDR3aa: CASSQAPGSYNEQFF
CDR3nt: TGTGCCAGCAGCCAAGCGCCCGGCTCCTACAATGAGCAGTTCTTC

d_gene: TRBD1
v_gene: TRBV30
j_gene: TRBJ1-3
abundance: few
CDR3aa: CAWRRDRSGNTIYF
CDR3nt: TGTGCCTGGAGGAGGGACAGGAGTGGAAACACCATATATTTT

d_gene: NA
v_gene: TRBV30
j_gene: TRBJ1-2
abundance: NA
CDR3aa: CAWSGVVYGYTF
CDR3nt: TGTGCCTGGAGTGGGGTAGTTTATGGCTACACCTTC

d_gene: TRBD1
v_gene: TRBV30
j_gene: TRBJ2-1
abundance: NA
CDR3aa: CAWNRDRSPPFF
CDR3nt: TGTGCCTGGAATAGGGACAGGTCGCCTCCGTTCTTC

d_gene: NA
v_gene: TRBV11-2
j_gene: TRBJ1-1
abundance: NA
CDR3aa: CASSSTPPGRRNTEAFF
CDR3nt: TGTGCCAGCAGCTCAACTCCCCCGGGACGGAGGAACACTGAAGCTTTCTTT

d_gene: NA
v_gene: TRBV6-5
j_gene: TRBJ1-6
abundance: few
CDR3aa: CASSYGTGSYNSPLHF
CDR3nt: TGTGCCAGCAGTTACGGTACTGGGTCCTATAATTCACCCCTCCACTTT

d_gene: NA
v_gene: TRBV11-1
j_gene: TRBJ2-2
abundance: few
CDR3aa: CASSLNTGELFF
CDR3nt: TGTGCCAGCAGCCTAAACACCGGGGAGCTGTTTTTT

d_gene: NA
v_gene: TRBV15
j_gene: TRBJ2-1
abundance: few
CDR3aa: CATSRDRGRGSGYEQFF
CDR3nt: TGTGCCACCAGCAGAGATCGGGGGCGGGGGTCTGGTTATGAGCAGTTCTTC

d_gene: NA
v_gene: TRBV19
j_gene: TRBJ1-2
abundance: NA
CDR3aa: CASLSWRYGYTF
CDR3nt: TGTGCCAGTTTAAGTTGGCGGTATGGCTACACCTTC

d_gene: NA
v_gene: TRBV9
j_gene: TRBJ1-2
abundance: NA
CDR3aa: CASSGRTYGYTF
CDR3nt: TGTGCCAGCAGCGGCAGGACGTATGGCTACACCTTC

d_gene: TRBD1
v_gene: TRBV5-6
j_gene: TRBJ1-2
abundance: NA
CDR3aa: CASSKGQGARNYGYTF
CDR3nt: TGTGCCAGCAGCAAGGGACAGGGCGCACGAAACTATGGCTACACCTTC

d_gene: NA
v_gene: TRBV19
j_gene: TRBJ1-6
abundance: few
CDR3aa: CASSQPAGASYNSPLHF
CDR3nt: TGTGCCAGTAGTCAACCTGCGGGGGCATCCTATAATTCACCCCTCCACTTT

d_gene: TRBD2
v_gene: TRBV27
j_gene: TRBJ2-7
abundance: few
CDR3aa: CASSFRLAESYEQYF
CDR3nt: TGTGCCAGCAGTTTTAGGCTAGCGGAGTCCTACGAGCAGTACTTC

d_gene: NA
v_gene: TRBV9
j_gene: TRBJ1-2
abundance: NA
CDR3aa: CASSPQFQLNYGYTF
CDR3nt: TGTGCCAGCAGCCCCCAGTTTCAGCTGAACTATGGCTACACCTTC

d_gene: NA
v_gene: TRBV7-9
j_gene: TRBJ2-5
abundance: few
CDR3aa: CASFGRVTETQYF
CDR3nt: TGTGCCAGCTTTGGCAGGGTCACAGAGACCCAGTACTTC

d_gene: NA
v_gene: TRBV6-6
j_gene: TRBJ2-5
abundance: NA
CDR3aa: CASSPEVWGETQYF
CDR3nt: TGTGCCAGCAGTCCAGAGGTCTGGGGAGAGACCCAGTACTTC

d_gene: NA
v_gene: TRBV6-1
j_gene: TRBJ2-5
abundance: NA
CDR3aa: CASSEAIFGMETQYF
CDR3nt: TGTGCCAGCAGTGAAGCGATTTTCGGAATGGAGACCCAGTACTTC

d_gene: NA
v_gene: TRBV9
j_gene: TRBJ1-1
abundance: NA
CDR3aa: CASSRAGNMNTEAFF
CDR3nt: TGTGCCAGCAGCCGCGCGGGCAACATGAACACTGAAGCTTTCTTT

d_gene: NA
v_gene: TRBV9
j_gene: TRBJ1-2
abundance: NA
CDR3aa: CASSVDKGGYTF
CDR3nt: TGTGCCAGCAGCGTAGATAAGGGTGGCTACACCTTC

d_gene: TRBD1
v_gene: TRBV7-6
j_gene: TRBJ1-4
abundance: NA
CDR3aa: CASSPTPDRDEKLFF
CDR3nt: TGTGCCAGCAGTCCAACCCCGGACAGGGATGAAAAACTGTTTTTT

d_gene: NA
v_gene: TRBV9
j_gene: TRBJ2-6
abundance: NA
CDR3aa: CASSSRLSAGANVLTF
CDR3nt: TGTGCCAGCAGCTCGCGGTTGTCCGCTGGGGCCAACGTCCTGACTTTC

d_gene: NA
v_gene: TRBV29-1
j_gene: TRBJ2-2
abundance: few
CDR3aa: CSVGGVYNTGELFF
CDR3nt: TGCAGCGTTGGAGGGGTTTACAACACCGGGGAGCTGTTTTTT

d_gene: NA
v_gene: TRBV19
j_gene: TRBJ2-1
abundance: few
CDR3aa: CASSVGDHEQFF
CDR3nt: TGTGCCAGTAGTGTCGGGGATCATGAGCAGTTCTTC

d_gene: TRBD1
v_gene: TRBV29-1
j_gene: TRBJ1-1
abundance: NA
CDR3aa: CSGSRGPYEAFF
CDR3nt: TGCAGCGGAAGCAGGGGGCCATATGAAGCTTTCTTT

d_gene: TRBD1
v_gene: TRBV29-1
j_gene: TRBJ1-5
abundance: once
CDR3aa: CSVGQGGNQPQHF
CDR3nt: TGCAGCGTTGGGCAGGGGGGGAATCAGCCCCAGCATTTT

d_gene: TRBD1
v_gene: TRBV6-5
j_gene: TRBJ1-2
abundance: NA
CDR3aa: CASRDTGTGNYGYTF
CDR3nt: TGTGCCAGCAGGGACACCGGGACAGGGAACTATGGCTACACCTTC

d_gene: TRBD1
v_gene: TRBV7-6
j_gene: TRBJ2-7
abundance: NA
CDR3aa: CASSPGTGFYEQYF
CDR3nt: TGTGCCAGCAGCCCCGGGACAGGGTTCTACGAGCAGTACTTC

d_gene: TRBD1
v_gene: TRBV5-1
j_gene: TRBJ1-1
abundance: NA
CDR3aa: CASSLRTGGTEAFF
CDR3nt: TGCGCCAGCAGCTTGCGGACAGGGGGGACTGAAGCTTTCTTT

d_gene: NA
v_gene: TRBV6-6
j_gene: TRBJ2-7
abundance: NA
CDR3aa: CASSKPQGSYEQYF
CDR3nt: TGTGCCAGCAGTAAGCCACAGGGCTCCTACGAGCAGTACTTC

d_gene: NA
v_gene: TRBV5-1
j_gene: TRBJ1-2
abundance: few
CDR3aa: CASSLDGQGGYGYTF
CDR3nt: TGCGCCAGCAGCTTGGATGGGCAGGGCGGCTATGGCTACACCTTC

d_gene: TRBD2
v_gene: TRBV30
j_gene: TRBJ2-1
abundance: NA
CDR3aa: CAWSDSTSGGAKEQFF
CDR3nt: TGTGCCTGGAGTGACTCAACTAGCGGGGGGGCCAAGGAGCAGTTCTTC

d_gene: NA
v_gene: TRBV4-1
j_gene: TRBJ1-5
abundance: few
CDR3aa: CASSQGWNQPQHF
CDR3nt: TGCGCCAGCAGCCAAGGGTGGAATCAGCCCCAGCATTTT

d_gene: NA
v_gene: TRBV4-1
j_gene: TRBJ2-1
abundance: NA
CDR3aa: CASSQDRYMGNEQFF
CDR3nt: TGCGCCAGCAGCCAAGATAGGTATATGGGCAATGAGCAGTTCTTC

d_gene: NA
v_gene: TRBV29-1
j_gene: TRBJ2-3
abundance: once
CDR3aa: CSVRSRGVTDTQYF
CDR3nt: TGCAGCGTGCGATCCCGGGGCGTGACAGATACGCAGTATTTT

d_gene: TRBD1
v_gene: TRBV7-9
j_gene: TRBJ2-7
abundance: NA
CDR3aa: CASGTGGRYEQYF
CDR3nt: TGTGCCAGCGGCACAGGGGGCAGGTACGAGCAGTACTTC

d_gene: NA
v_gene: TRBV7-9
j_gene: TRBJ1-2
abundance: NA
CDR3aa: CASSLGDSVLTF
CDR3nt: TGTGCCAGCAGCTTGGGTGACTCAGTGCTCACCTTC

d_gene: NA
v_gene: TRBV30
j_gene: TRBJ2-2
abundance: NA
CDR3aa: CAWARGLLPGELFF
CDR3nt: TGTGCCTGGGCTCGGGGCTTACTGCCCGGGGAGCTGTTTTTT

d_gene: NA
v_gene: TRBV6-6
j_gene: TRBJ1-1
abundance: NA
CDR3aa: CASSYPQTEAFF
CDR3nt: TGTGCCAGCAGTTACCCCCAGACTGAAGCTTTCTTT

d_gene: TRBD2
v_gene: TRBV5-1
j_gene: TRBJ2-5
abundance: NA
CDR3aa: CASSLASGREETQYF
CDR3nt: TGCGCCAGCAGCTTGGCTAGCGGGAGAGAAGAGACCCAGTACTTC

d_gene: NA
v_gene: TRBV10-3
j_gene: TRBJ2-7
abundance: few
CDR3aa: CAISEVRDYEQYF
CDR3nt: TGTGCCATCAGTGAAGTCAGAGATTACGAGCAGTACTTC

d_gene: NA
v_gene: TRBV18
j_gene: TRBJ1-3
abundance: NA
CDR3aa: CASSPQSSGNTIYF
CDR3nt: TGTGCCAGCTCACCACAAAGCTCTGGAAACACCATATATTTT

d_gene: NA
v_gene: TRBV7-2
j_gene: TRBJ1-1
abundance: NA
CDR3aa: CASSLGWDTEAFF
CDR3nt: TGTGCCAGCAGCCTCGGCTGGGACACTGAAGCTTTCTTT

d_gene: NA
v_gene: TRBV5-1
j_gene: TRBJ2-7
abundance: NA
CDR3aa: CASSLGRETYEQYF
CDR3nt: TGCGCCAGCAGCTTGGGAAGGGAAACCTACGAGCAGTACTTC

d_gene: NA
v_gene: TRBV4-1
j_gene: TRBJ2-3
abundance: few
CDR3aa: CASSQRGTRSADTQYF
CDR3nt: TGCGCCAGCAGCCAAAGGGGAACTAGATCCGCAGATACGCAGTATTTT

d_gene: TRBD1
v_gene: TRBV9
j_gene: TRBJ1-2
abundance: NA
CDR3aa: CASSVVTGDGYTF
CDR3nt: TGTGCCAGCAGCGTAGTCACAGGGGATGGCTACACCTTC

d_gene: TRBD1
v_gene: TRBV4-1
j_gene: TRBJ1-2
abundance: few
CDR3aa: CASSHRTGGEQGYTF
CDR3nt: TGCGCCAGCAGCCATCGGACAGGGGGAGAGCAAGGCTACACCTTC